This T cell receptor (beta chain) was captured by sequencing in a study of radiation and T cells in renal cell carcinoma. The repertoire was sequenced with immunoSEQ multiplex PCR; TCRdb's copy has only in-frame clones and lacks some. The sample consists of 90,000 to 100,000 clones, 65% to 90% of them appearing once. Time point defined: baseline pretreatment blood. The treatment: 15 Gy SBRT to primary tumor, nephrectomy 4 weeks later. This CDR3 has 16 amino acids. Per germline, CDR1 KGHSH and CDR2 LQKENI. Trimming stripped 2 bases from V and 0 bases from J, with 11 bases between. The sequencing used blood, collected from a patient whose treatment included radiotherapy and nephrectomy. This chain connects TRBV18 to TRBJ1-3; no clear D gene. The sequence derives from a man aged 45-65 years with renal cell carcinoma. CDR3 amino acids: CASSPRVLSSGNTIYF. CDR3 nucleotide sequence: TGTGCCAGCTCACCAAGGGTTCTTAGCTCTGGAAACACCATATATTTT.